Below are 3 T cell receptor beta chains sequenced from a single sample in a study of T cells after yellow fever vaccination. TCRdb called the 5' RACE reads again in MiXCR, with one record for every CDR3 protein. The sample lists over 65,000 distinct CDR3 sequences; roughly 13% were seen once. Sequencing was performed on CD8+ T cells not binding an NS4B(214-222) dextramer, sorted from PBMCs, taken more than 20 days after the first yellow fever vaccination. The source of these receptors is a man between 18 and 29 years old who received the YFV17D yellow fever vaccine.

V gene TRBV10-3 combines with J gene TRBJ1-2; 8 bases match TRBD1. Germline CDR1 is ENHRY and CDR2 is SYGVKD. The junction had 4 bases not matched to a gene; V was cut back by 10 bases and J by 6 bases. The CDR3 has 11 amino acids. The CDR3 loop is CATGTGNGYTF. CDR3 sequence (DNA): TGTGCCACCGGGACAGGCAATGGCTACACCTTC.

This clonotype came up a few times. The V gene is TRBV7-6, the J gene TRBJ2-7; TRBD2 is a possible D gene (6 bases). Trimming pared 0 bases from V and 9 bases from J, leaving 18 bases between. From germline, CDR1 is SGHVS and CDR2 FNYEAQ. The CDR3 is made up of 15 amino acids. The CDR3 nucleotides are TGTGCCAGCAGCTTAGCCCCACTCGGCAGGGAGGCGCAGTACTTC. As protein: CASSLAPLGREAQYF.

This clonotype was seen at least ten times. V usage is TRBV4-3 and J usage is TRBJ2-5; a weak D match, TRBD2 (5 bases). This CDR3 has 16 amino acids. Germline loops: CDR1 LGHNA, CDR2 YSLEER. V was pared by 0 bases and J by 5 bases, with 16 bases between. The CDR3 is CASSQDWAEGRETQYF. CDR3 in DNA: TGCGCCAGCAGCCAAGATTGGGCCGAGGGAAGGGAGACCCAGTACTTC.